The clone carrying this T cell receptor beta chain has only one observation. Its specificity is unknown. These data originate in a study of immune evolution from preneoplasia to lung adenocarcinoma. Method: immunoSEQ multiplex PCR; TCRdb's copy keeps in-frame clones and lacks some. Among about 26,000 clones, just under 75% were seen once, and the ten largest hold 5% to 7%. The V end was cut by 7 bases, the J end by 4 bases, with 17 bases between. Germline values: CDR1 SEHNR, CDR2 FQNEAQ (reference sequence). The CDR3 has 15 amino acids. Notes on the study in general: Compared with EGFR-mutant or double wild-type lesions, KRAS-mutant nodules were more clonal.

Source material: FFPE invasive lung adenocarcinoma tissue. This clonotype was obtained from a person between 55 and 70 years old with invasive lung adenocarcinoma. Some clones in this sample may be carry-over from other donors' samples. The chain recombines TRBV7-9 with TRBJ2-1, with D tentatively TRBD2 (6 bases). The CDR3 nucleotides read TGTGCCAGCAACCCCCCCGGGGGAGCGTACAATGAGCAGTTCTTC. Translation: CASNPPGGAYNEQFF.